One sample yielded the 24 T cell receptor beta chains listed below, sequenced in a study of T cell repertoires in cytomegalovirus infection. TCRdb redid the calling of the reads with MiXCR, one entry per CDR3 protein. This sample has about 330,000 distinct CDR3 sequences, with around a tenth found just once. The sample comprised PBMCs. The receptors come from a human donor in good health (CMV status not recorded). Some clones in this sample may be carry-over from other donors' samples.

The V gene is TRBV4-2, the J gene TRBJ1-6; no reliable D call. V was cut by 0 bases and J by 9 bases, with 21 bases left in between. Germline assignment: CDR1 LGHNA and CDR2 YNFKEQ. The CDR3 covers 18 residues. The CDR3 reads CASSQDQVGKNLGSPLHF. The CDR3 DNA sequence: TGTGCCAGCAGCCAAGATCAAGTGGGAAAGAATTTAGGTTCACCCCTCCACTTT.

V and J are TRBV6-5 and TRBJ1-2; possible D gene TRBD1, 6 bases. Trimming took 6 bases from V and 7 from J, leaving 15 bases between them. This CDR3 comprises 13 residues. Germline V gene lookup returns CDR1 MNHEY and CDR2 SVGAGI. The CDR3 bases are TGTGCCAGCAGAAGGACAGTGCTCACTGGCTACACCTTC. It encodes CASRRTVLTGYTF.

This clonotype was detected only a few times. The CDR3: CASSSRREQPQHF. The CDR3 bases are TGTGCCAGCAGCTCTAGGCGGGAACAGCCCCAGCATTTT. V gene TRBV11-2 combines with J gene TRBJ1-5, with D unclear. From germline, CDR1 is SGHAT and CDR2 FQNNGV. The V gene lost 4 bases and the J gene lost 7 bases, with 11 bases spanning the gap. The CDR3 totals 13 residues.

The chain is built from TRBV6-1 and TRBJ1-2, with D possibly TRBD1 on 6 matching bases. Germline V lookup: CDR1 MNHNS, CDR2 SASEGT. Trimming pared 5 bases from V and 2 bases from J, leaving 18 bases between. The CDR3 is 16 residues long. The CDR3 loop is CASSYDAGRGNYGYTF. DNA for the CDR3: TGTGCCAGCAGTTACGACGCTGGGAGGGGGAACTATGGCTACACCTTC.

This clonotype was observed many times. The rearrangement uses TRBV7-2 and TRBJ2-3, with D hard to call. The CDR3 contains 13 residues. V was cut by 5 bases and J by 2 bases, with 8 bases left in between. From germline, CDR1 is SGHTA and CDR2 FQGNSA. CDR3 coding DNA: TGTGCCAGCAGCCCCCGGCCCACAGATACGCAGTATTTT. It codes for CASSPRPTDTQYF.

This clonotype was picked up many times. This chain uses TRBV28 with TRBJ1-2, with D uncertain. CDR1 is MDHEN and CDR2 is SYDVKM in the germline V gene. V was trimmed by 5 bases and J by 0 bases, leaving 19 bases between them. This CDR3 region has 17 residues. DNA for the CDR3: TGTGCCAGCAGTCCGGTTAGCTCGGGCTCCTCTAACTATGGCTACACCTTC. As protein: CASSPVSSGSSNYGYTF.

This clonotype has at least ten counts. The rearrangement joins TRBV19 to TRBJ2-6, with D perhaps matching TRBD1 (6 bases). Trimming took 2 bases from V and 3 from J, leaving 17 bases between them. The germline gives CDR1 LNHDA, CDR2 SQIVND (reference sequence). The CDR3 totals 18 residues. The CDR3 bases are TGTGCCAGTAGTATACTGGGGGCCGGGGCGAGTGGGGCCAACGTCCTGACTTTC. Protein product: CASSILGAGASGANVLTF.

The rearrangement links TRBV14 to TRBJ1-1; D possibly corresponds to TRBD1 (5 bases). With 0 bases removed from V and 5 bases from J, the gap between germline ends came to 13 bases. The CDR3 runs to 15 residues. Germline V gene data show CDR1 as SGHDN and CDR2 as FVKESK. The CDR3 sequence: CASSQERGLWTEAFF. The CDR3 DNA sequence: TGTGCCAGCAGCCAAGAGAGGGGATTATGGACTGAAGCTTTCTTT.

This clonotype was seen repeatedly, ten times or more. This chain links TRBV28 with TRBJ1-1; D remains ambiguous. Germline loops: CDR1 MDHEN, CDR2 SYDVKM. Trimming took off 3 bases at V and 7 bases at J, with 9 bases between the two ends. The CDR3 has 12 amino acids. Here the CDR3 reads CASSLESYEAFF. CDR3 DNA sequence: TGTGCCAGCAGTTTGGAGAGTTATGAAGCTTTCTTT.

The chain combines TRBV28 with TRBJ2-7, with TRBD2 matching 8 bases. The CDR3 consists of 15 residues. The trim removed 6 bases at V and 0 bases at J, leaving 7 bases unmatched. The germline V gene encodes CDR1 MDHEN and CDR2 SYDVKM. CDR3 amino acids: CASRSHGTSSYEQYF. DNA of the CDR3: TGTGCCAGCAGATCCCACGGGACTAGCTCCTACGAGCAGTACTTC. Complete variable domain (other parts from reference TRBV28 and TRBJ2-7): DVKVTQSSRYLVKRTGEKVFLECVQDMDHENMFWYRQDPGLGLRLIYFSYDVKMKEKGDIPEGYSVSREKKERFSLILESASTNQTSMYLCASRSHGTSSYEQYFGPGTRLTVT.

Ten or more counts support this clonotype. The chain combines TRBV7-8 with TRBJ2-1, with 13 bases identical to TRBD2. This CDR3 has 15 amino acids. The germline V gene encodes CDR1 SGHVS and CDR2 FQNEAQ. The V and J ends lost 5 bases and 6 bases, in that order; junction bases with no gene match: 4. CDR3 nucleotides: TGTGCCAGCAGCCGACTAGCGGGAGGTCTCAATGAGCAGTTCTTC. It translates to CASSRLAGGLNEQFF.

This clonotype was seen more than once but under ten times. The chain combines TRBV5-1 with TRBJ2-2; TRBD1 might be the D (5 bases). This CDR3 comprises 14 residues. Germline V gene sequence: CDR1 SGHRS, CDR2 YFSETQ. Trimming pared 6 bases from V and 0 bases from J, leaving 9 bases between. CDR3 loop: CASTWGTNTGELFF. The CDR3 DNA reads as TGCGCCAGCACCTGGGGCACGAACACCGGGGAGCTGTTTTTT.

This clonotype was detected a few times. The V call is TRBV7-2, the J call TRBJ1-5; no clear D. CDR3 length: 14 amino acids. Germline V gene data show CDR1 as SGHTA and CDR2 as FQGNSA. Trimming pared 1 base from V and 3 bases from J, leaving 7 bases between. The CDR3 sequence is CASSLGNANQPQHF. The CDR3 DNA reads as TGTGCCAGCAGCTTAGGAAATGCCAATCAGCCCCAGCATTTT.

This clonotype was counted many times. The chain recombines TRBV7-2 with TRBJ2-3; D remains unclear. The CDR3 consists of 14 residues. V was shortened by 2 bases and J by 2 bases, with 8 bases between the two germline ends. Germline values: CDR1 SGHTA, CDR2 FQGNSA. The CDR3 region is CASSLHFNTDTQYF. As DNA, the CDR3 is TGTGCCAGCAGCTTACACTTCAACACAGATACGCAGTATTTT.

This clonotype was observed a handful of times. V gene TRBV20-1 combines with J gene TRBJ2-7; 9 bases align to TRBD2. V lost 0 bases and J lost 6; bases outside the gene matches: 18. The CDR3 runs to 18 residues. Germline V gene lookup returns CDR1 DFQATT and CDR2 SNEGSKA (reference sequence). CDR3 loop: CSARDTSSPWTSVAEQYF. CDR3 bases: TGCAGTGCTAGAGACACATCGTCCCCGTGGACTAGCGTCGCCGAGCAGTACTTC.

This sequence joins TRBV7-6 and TRBJ1-4; D is unclear. Germline lookup yields CDR1 SGHVS and CDR2 FNYEAQ. V lost 5 bases, J lost 5 bases, and 9 bases lay in between. The CDR3 is 13 amino acids. The CDR3 sequence: CASSAQRNEKLFF. CDR3 DNA: TGTGCCAGCAGCGCCCAGAGAAATGAAAAACTGTTTTTT. The variable domain in full, with the rest retrieved from reference TRBV7-6 and TRBJ1-4, is GAGVSQSPRYKVTKRGQDVALRCDPISGHVSLYWYRQALGQGPEFLTYFNYEAQQDKSGLPNDRFSAERPEGSISTLTIQRTEQRDSAMYRCASSAQRNEKLFFGSGTQLSVL.

This clonotype was detected a few times. V and J are TRBV11-2 and TRBJ1-6, with D uncertain. The ends were cut back, 6 bases at V and 1 base at J, with 10 bases in the middle. Germline CDR1 SGHAT, CDR2 FQNNGV. The CDR3 covers 15 residues. CDR3 loop: CASSRTWSYNSPLHF. The DNA of the CDR3 is TGTGCCAGCAGTCGAACATGGTCCTATAATTCACCCCTCCACTTT.

This clonotype was counted many times. The rearrangement joins TRBV6-2 or TRBV6-3 to TRBJ2-1; D is possibly TRBD1 or TRBD2 (5 bases each). Germline values: CDR1 MNHEY, CDR2 SVGEGT. Trimming stripped 5 bases from V and 5 bases from J, with 16 bases between. This CDR3 spans 15 amino acids. CDR3 DNA: TGTGCCAGCAGTCGCGTCCGAGGGGCAGACAATGAGCAGTTCTTC. Amino acids: CASSRVRGADNEQFF.

This clonotype was seen ten or more times. CDR3 loop: CASSLTGGTGELFF. In DNA, the CDR3 is TGTGCCAGCAGCTTAACCGGGGGCACCGGGGAGCTGTTTTTT. The chain employs TRBV7-3 and TRBJ2-2, with a weak D call TRBD2 (6 bases). V shed 0 bases and J shed 4 bases, with 6 bases lying between them. CDR3 length: 14 residues. Germline CDR1 and CDR2: SGHTA and FQGTGA.

This clonotype occurred many times. The chain has TRBV7-2 and TRBJ2-7, with 8 bases matching TRBD2. The CDR3 spans 16 residues. Germline CDR1 and CDR2: SGHTA and FQGNSA. V lost 6 bases to trimming and J lost 5 bases; unmatched junction nucleotides: 15. CDR3 bases: TGTGCCAGCAGTCAATCTTATCCGGGAGGGCCCCACGAGCAGTACTTC. Translating it yields CASSQSYPGGPHEQYF. Supplemented by reference TRBV7-2 and TRBJ2-7, the full variable domain reads GAGVSQSPSNKVTEKGKDVELRCDPISGHTALYWYRQSLGQGLEFLIYFQGNSAPDKSGLPSDRFSAERTGGSVSTLTIQRTQQEDSAVYLCASSQSYPGGPHEQYFGPGTRLTVT.

This chain uses TRBV6-2 or TRBV6-3 with TRBJ2-7, with a possible D match to TRBD1 (5 bases). V dropped 7 bases and J dropped 6 bases, with 10 bases sitting between them. CDR3 size: 11 residues. Germline V CDR1 and CDR2: MNHEY, SVGEGT. CDR3: CASMDISEQYF. The CDR3 DNA reads TGTGCCAGCATGGACATCTCCGAGCAGTACTTC.

The chain combines TRBV29-1 with TRBJ2-6; no clear D gene. CDR1 SQVTM and CDR2 ANQGSEA come from the germline V gene. The CDR3 extends over 13 amino acids. Trimming took off 2 bases at V and 0 bases at J, with 2 bases between the two ends. The CDR3, as DNA: TGCAGCGTTGAATTCTCTGGGGCCAACGTCCTGACTTTC. Translating it yields CSVEFSGANVLTF.

This clonotype appeared many times. This CDR3 reads CASSLATEQTQYF. Written as DNA, the CDR3 is TGTGCCAGCAGCTTAGCGACAGAGCAGACCCAGTACTTC. The chain has TRBV7-7 and TRBJ2-5, with a tentative D call TRBD1 (5 bases). V was pared by 0 bases and J by 6 bases, with 8 bases between. Per germline, CDR1 SSHAT and CDR2 FNYEAQ (reference sequence). This CDR3 is 13 amino acids long.

At least ten counts were recorded for this clonotype. The chain employs TRBV7-8 and TRBJ2-1, with 8 bases identical to TRBD2. The germline gives CDR1 SGHVS, CDR2 FQNEAQ. V trimming: 1 base; J trimming: 6 bases; junction bases outside the gene matches: 8. The length of the CDR3 is 16 residues. For the CDR3, the DNA is TGTGCCAGCAGCTTAGGAGCCGGGACTAGAGGCAATGAGCAGTTCTTC. It codes for CASSLGAGTRGNEQFF.